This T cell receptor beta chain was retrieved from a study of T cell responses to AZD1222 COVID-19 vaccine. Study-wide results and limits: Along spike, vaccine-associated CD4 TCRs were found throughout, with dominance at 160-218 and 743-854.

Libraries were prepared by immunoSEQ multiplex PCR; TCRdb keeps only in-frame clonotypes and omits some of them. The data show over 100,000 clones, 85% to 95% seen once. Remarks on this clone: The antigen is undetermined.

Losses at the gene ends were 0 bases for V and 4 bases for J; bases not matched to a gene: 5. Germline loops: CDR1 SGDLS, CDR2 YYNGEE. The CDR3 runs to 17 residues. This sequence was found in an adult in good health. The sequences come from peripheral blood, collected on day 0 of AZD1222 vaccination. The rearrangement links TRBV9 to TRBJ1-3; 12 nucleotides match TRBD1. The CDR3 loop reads CASSVGRDRGLGNTIYF. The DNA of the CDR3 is TGTGCCAGCAGCGTAGGAAGGGACAGGGGGCTCGGAAACACCATATATTTT.